This T cell receptor beta chain is drawn from a study of shared clonotypes between healthy human individuals. Study outcomes and limitations: The study sampled only blood, and tissue repertoires likely differ. For naive CD4 cells, roughly 5.5% of clonotypes were shared across a handful of donors.

The CDR3 length is 16 residues. Germline V CDR1 and CDR2: SGHTA, FQGTGA. V was cut by 5 bases and J by 2 bases, with 13 bases left in between. With respect to this clone: The antigen is unknown. Within the sample, other DNA sequences also encode this same CDR3.

Using immunoSEQ multiplex PCR, the repertoire was profiled, and TCRdb retains in-frame clones only, with some absent. The table has roughly 2,500,000 clones, 90% to 95% seen once; the top ten hold more than 0.35%. This receptor was obtained from a man aged 18 to 30 in good health. Some clones in this sample may be carry-over from other donors' samples. The source material was naive CD4+ T cells from PBMCs. As for subset: CD45RA+ positively selected. This chain links TRBV7-3 with TRBJ2-6, with D perhaps given as TRBD1 or TRBD2 (6 bases each). Here the CDR3 DNA reads TGTGCCAGCAGCCCAGAGGGGGGCGCTGGGGCCAACGTCCTGACTTTC. It specifies CASSPEGGAGANVLTF. Supplemented by reference TRBV7-3 and TRBJ2-6, the full variable domain reads GAGVSQTPSNKVTEKGKYVELRCDPISGHTALYWYRQSLGQGPEFLIYFQGTGAADDSGLPNDRFFAVRPEGSVSTLKIQRTERGDSAVYLCASSPEGGAGANVLTFGAGSRLTVL.